This T cell receptor (beta chain) was sequenced during a study of beta chain features in type 1 diabetes. Study results and limitations: The study found moderately but significantly shorter TCRB CDR3s in all four CD4+ subsets of Type 1 diabetes patients.

Concerning this clone itself: Its antigen is not identified.

Germline values: CDR1 MNHEY, CDR2 SVGAGI. Trimming stripped 2 bases from V and 5 bases from J, with 7 bases between. There are 12 residues in the CDR3. The authors reverse transcribed all of the isolated RNA, so sequencing captured expressed TCRB transcripts. Data came from immunoSEQ multiplex PCR; TCRdb stores just in-frame clones and leaves some out. Seen here are roughly 290,000 clones, around 16% observed once, and the top ten hold 0.015% to 0.019%. This TCR was recovered from a man aged 18 to 29 with type 1 diabetes. J is TRBJ2-7 and V is TRBV6-5; tentatively, D is TRBD2 (6 bases). The sequenced sample consisted of naive CD4+ T cells from blood. The CDR3 is CASSYGGNEQYF. DNA of the CDR3: TGTGCCAGCAGTTACGGAGGGAACGAGCAGTACTTC.